The TCR beta chain under discussion was sequenced for a study of T cells after yellow fever vaccination. This clonotype was seen a few times. The antigen is unknown. The CDR3 loop spans 17 amino acids. Trimming took 0 bases from V and 4 from J, leaving 19 bases between them. Per the germline V gene, CDR1 is SGHRS and CDR2 is YFSETQ. Template-switching 5'RACE yielded the TCR cDNA; a universal primer site and UMIs were added in the process. In TCRdb, the 5' RACE reads were re-called with MiXCR into one record per CDR3 protein. Of about 310,000 distinct CDR3 sequences in the sample, roughly 3.5% were seen once. Whole-study findings and limits: Boosting was followed by the reappearance of most primary-vaccination clones (around 95% CD4, around 86% CD8). There was a small share of clonotypes that showed up in both the CD4 and CD8 compartments.

V gene TRBV5-1 combines with J gene TRBJ1-2, with D maybe TRBD1 (6 bases). The receptor's source is a man younger than 35 who received the YFV17D yellow fever vaccine. Sequenced here: PBMCs, sampled on the day of the yellow fever booster vaccination. In DNA form, the CDR3 reads TGCGCCAGCAGCTTGGCCCACGGACAGACCGACGTCTATGGCTACACCTTC. This codes for CASSLAHGQTDVYGYTF.